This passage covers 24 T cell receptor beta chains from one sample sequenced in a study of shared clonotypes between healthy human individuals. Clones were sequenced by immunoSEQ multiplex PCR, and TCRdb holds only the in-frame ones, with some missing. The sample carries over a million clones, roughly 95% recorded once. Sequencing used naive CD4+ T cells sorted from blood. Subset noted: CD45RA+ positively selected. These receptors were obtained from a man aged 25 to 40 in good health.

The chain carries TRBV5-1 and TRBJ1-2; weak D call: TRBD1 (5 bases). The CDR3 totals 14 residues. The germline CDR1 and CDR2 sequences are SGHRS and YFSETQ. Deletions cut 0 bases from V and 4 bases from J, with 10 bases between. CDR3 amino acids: CASSLEGVGYGYTF. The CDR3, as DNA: TGCGCCAGCAGCTTGGAAGGGGTCGGCTATGGCTACACCTTC.

CDR3 coding DNA: TGTGCCAGCAGCCTGGTCACGGGGCCTTACAATGAGCAGTTCTTC. Translation gives CASSLVTGPYNEQFF. J is TRBJ2-1 and V is TRBV7-2; D is perhaps TRBD1 or TRBD2 (5 bases each). Germline CDR1 reads SGHTA; CDR2 reads FQGNSA. The CDR3 contains 15 residues. V lost 5 bases, J lost 4 bases, and 15 bases lay in between.

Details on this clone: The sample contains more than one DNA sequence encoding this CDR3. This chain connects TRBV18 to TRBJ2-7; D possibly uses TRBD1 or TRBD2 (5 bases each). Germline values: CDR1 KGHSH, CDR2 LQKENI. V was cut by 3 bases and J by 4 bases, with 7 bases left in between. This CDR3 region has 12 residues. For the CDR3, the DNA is TGTGCCAGCTCACCGAGGGGTTACGAGCAGTACTTC. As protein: CASSPRGYEQYF.

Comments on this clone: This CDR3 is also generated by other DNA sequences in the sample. The chain's CDR3 is CASSLAGTSGYNEQFF. The CDR3, as DNA: TGCGCCAGCAGCTTAGCCGGGACTAGCGGGTACAATGAGCAGTTCTTC. The V gene is TRBV5-1, the J gene TRBJ2-1; 12 bases line up with TRBD2. The CDR3 is 16 amino acids. V was pared by 2 bases and J by 4 bases, with 4 bases of the junction left unmatched. Per the germline V gene, CDR1 is SGHRS and CDR2 is YFSETQ.

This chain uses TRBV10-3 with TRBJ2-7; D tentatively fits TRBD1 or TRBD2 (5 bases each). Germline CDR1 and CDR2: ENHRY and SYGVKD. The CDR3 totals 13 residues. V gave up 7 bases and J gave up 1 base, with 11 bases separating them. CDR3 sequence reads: CAIKRDESYEQYF. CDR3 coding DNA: TGTGCCATCAAGAGGGACGAGTCCTACGAGCAGTACTTC.

CDR3 coding DNA: TGTGCCAGCAGTGAAGCGCATGCGGGAGGGGGGCAGTTCTTC. Its translation: CASSEAHAGGGQFF. V usage is TRBV2 and J usage is TRBJ2-1; 9 positions match TRBD2. The CDR3 length is 14 residues. V shed 0 bases and J 12 bases; nucleotides not matched to a gene: 6. Germline V gives CDR1 SNHLY, CDR2 FYNNEI.

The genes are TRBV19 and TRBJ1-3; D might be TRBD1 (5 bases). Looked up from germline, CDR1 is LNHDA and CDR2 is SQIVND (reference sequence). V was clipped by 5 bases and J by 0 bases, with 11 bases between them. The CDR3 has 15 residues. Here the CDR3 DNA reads TGTGCCAGTAGTTGGCAGGGAGACTCTGGAAACACCATATATTTT. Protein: CASSWQGDSGNTIYF.

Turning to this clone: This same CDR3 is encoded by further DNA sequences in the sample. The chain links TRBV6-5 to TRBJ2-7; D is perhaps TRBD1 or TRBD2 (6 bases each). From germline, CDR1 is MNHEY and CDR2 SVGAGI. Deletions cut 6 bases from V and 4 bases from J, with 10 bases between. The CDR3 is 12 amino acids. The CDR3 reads CASSQGRYEQYF. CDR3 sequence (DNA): TGTGCCAGCAGCCAGGGGAGGTACGAGCAGTACTTC.

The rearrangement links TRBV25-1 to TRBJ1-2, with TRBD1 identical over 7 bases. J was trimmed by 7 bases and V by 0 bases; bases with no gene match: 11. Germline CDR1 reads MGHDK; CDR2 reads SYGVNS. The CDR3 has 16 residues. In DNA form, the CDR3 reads TGTGCCAGCAGTGAATATAGGGGAGGGGGCAATACTGGCTACACCTTC. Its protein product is CASSEYRGGGNTGYTF.

This CDR3 is CAISEPRIETQYF. The CDR3 nucleotides read TGTGCCATCAGTGAACCTAGAATAGAGACCCAGTACTTC. The chain is built from TRBV10-3 and TRBJ2-5; D not certain. The germline CDR1 and CDR2 sequences are ENHRY and SYGVKD. Trimming shortened V by 3 bases and J by 4 bases, and 9 bases separated the two germline ends. This CDR3 comprises 13 residues.

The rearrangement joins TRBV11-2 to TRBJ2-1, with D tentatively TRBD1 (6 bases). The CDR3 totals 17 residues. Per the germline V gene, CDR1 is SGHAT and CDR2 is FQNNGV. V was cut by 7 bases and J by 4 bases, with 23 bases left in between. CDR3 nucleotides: TGTGCCAGCACCCTTCGGGGTGCAGGGGAGAAGTACAATGAGCAGTTCTTC. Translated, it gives CASTLRGAGEKYNEQFF.

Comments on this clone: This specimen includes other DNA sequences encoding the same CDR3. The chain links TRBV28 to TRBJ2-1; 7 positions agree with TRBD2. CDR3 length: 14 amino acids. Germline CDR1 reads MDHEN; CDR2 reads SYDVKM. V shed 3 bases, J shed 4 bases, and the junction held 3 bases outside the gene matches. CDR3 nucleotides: TGTGCCAGCAGTTTCTTAGCGGGTTACAATGAGCAGTTCTTC. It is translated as CASSFLAGYNEQFF.

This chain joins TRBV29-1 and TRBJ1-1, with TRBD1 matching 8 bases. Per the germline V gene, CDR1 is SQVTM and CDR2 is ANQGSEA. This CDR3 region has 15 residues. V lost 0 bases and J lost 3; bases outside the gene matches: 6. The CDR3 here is CSVEDLGRGHTEAFF. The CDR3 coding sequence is TGCAGCGTTGAAGATCTTGGCAGGGGGCACACTGAAGCTTTCTTT. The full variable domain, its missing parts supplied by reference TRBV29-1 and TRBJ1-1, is SAVISQKPSRDICQRGTSLTIQCQVDSQVTMMFWYRQQPGQSLTLIATANQGSEATYESGFVIDKFPISRPNLTFSTLTVSNMSPEDSSIYLCSVEDLGRGHTEAFFGQGTRLTVV.

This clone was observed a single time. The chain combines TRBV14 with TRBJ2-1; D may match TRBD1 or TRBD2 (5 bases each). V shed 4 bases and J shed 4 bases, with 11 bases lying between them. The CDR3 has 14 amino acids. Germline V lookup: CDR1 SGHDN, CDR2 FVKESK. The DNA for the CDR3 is TGTGCCAGCAGCCGACGGGACGGATACAATGAGCAGTTCTTC. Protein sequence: CASSRRDGYNEQFF.

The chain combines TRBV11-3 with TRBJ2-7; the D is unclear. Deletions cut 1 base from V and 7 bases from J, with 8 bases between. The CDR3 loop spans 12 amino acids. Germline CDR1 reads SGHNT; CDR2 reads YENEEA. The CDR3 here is CASSLVEEEQYF. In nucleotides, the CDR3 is TGTGCCAGCAGCTTAGTTGAGGAGGAGCAGTACTTC.

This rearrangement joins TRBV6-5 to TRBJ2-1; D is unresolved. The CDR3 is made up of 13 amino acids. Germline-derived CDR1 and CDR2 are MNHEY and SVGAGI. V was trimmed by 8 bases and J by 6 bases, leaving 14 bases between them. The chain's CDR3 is CASFHTAANEQFF. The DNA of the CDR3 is TGTGCCAGCTTTCATACCGCCGCCAATGAGCAGTTCTTC.

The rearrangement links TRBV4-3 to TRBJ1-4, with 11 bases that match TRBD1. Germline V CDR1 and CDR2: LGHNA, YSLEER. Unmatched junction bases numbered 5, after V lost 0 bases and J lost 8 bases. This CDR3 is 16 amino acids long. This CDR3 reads CASSQDVGQGGEKLFF. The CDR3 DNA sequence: TGCGCCAGCAGCCAAGATGTGGGACAGGGGGGAGAAAAACTGTTTTTT.

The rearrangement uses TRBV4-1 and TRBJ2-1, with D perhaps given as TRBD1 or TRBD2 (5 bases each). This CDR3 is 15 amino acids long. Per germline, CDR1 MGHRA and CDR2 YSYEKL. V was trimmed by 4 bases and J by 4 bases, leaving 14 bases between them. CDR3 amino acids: CASSLYRDQYNEQFF. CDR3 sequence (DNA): TGCGCCAGCAGCCTCTACCGGGACCAATACAATGAGCAGTTCTTC.

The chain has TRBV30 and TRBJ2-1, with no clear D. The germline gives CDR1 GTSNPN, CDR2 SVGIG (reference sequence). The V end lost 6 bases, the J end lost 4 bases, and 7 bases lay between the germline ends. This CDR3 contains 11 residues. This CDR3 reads CACTLYNEQFF. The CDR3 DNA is TGTGCCTGTACCTTATACAATGAGCAGTTCTTC.

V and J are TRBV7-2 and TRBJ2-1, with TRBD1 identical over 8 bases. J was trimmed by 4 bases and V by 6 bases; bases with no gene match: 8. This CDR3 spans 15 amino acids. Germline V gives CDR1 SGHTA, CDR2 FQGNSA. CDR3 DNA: TGTGCCAGCAGGCAGACAGGGGCCCTTTACAATGAGCAGTTCTTC. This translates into CASRQTGALYNEQFF.

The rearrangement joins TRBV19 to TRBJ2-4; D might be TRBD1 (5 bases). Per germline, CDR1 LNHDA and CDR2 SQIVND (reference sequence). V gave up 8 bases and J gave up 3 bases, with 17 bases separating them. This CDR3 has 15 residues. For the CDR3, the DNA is TGTGCCAGTGTTGCCCCAGACAGCCGCAAAAACATTCAGTACTTC. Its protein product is CASVAPDSRKNIQYF.

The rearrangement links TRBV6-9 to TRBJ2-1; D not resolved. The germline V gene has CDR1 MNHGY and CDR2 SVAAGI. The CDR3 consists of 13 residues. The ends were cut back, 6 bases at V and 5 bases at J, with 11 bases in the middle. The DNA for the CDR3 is TGTGCCAGCAGCGTAGTCCGACACAATGAGCAGTTCTTC. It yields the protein CASSVVRHNEQFF.

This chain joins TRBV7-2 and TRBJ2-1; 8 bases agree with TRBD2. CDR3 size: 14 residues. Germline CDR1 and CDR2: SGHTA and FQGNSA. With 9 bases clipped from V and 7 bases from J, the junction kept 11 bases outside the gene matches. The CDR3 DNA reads TGTGCCAGTCGGGGGGGAGGTAGCCTAAATGAGCAGTTCTTC. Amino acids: CASRGGGSLNEQFF. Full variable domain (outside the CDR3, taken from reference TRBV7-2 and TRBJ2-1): GAGVSQSPSNKVTEKGKDVELRCDPISGHTALYWYRQSLGQGLEFLIYFQGNSAPDKSGLPSDRFSAERTGGSVSTLTIQRTQQEDSAVYLCASRGGGSLNEQFFGPGTRLTVL.

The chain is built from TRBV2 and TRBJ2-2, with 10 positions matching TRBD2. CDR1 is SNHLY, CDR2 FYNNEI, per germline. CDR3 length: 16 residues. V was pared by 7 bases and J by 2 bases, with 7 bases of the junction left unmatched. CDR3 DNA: TGTGCCAGCATTCACCTAGCGGGAGACAACACCGGGGAGCTGTTTTTT. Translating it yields CASIHLAGDNTGELFF.